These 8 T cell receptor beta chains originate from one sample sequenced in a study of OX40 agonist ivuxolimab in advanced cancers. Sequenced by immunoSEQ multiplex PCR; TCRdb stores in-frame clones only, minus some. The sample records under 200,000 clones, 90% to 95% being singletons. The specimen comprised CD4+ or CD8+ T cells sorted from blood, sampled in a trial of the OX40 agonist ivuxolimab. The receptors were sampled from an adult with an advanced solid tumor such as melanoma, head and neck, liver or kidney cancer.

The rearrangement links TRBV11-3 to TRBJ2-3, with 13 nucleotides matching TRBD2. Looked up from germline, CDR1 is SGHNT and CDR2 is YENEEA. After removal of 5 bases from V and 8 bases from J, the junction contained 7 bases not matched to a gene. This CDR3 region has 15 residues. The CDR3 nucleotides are TGTGCCAGCAGCCAAGGGACTAGCGGGGCCCCTACGCAGTATTTT. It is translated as CASSQGTSGAPTQYF.

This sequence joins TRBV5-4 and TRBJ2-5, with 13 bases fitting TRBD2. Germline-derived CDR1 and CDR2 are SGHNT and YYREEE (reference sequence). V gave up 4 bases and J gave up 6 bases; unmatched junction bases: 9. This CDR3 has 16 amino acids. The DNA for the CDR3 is TGTGCCAGCAGCCCTGGACTAGCGGGAGCGCAGCAGACCCAGTACTTC. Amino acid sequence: CASSPGLAGAQQTQYF.

The CDR3 loop reads CASIRGGTSYEQYF. The CDR3 DNA sequence: TGTGCCAGCATCAGGGGGGGCACCTCCTACGAGCAGTACTTC. The chain carries TRBV28 and TRBJ2-7, with D perhaps being TRBD1 or TRBD2 (7 bases each). Trimming took off 7 bases at V and 0 bases at J, with 13 bases between the two ends. The CDR3 is 14 residues long. CDR1 and CDR2 from the germline V gene are MDHEN and SYDVKM. Full variable domain (outside the CDR3, taken from reference TRBV28 and TRBJ2-7): DVKVTQSSRYLVKRTGEKVFLECVQDMDHENMFWYRQDPGLGLRLIYFSYDVKMKEKGDIPEGYSVSREKKERFSLILESASTNQTSMYLCASIRGGTSYEQYFGPGTRLTVT.

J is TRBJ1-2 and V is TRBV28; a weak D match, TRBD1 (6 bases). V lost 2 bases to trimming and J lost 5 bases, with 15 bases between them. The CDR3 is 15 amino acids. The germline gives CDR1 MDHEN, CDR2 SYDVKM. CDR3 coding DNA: TGTGCCAGCAGTTTACTCACCAGGGGCGGTTATGGCTACACCTTC. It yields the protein CASSLLTRGGYGYTF.

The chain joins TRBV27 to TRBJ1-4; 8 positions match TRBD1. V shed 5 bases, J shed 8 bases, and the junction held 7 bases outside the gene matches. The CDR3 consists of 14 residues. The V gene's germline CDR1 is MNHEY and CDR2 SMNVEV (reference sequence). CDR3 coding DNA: TGTGCCAGCAGTCCCAGGGGGCTTTGGGAAAAACTGTTTTTT. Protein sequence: CASSPRGLWEKLFF.

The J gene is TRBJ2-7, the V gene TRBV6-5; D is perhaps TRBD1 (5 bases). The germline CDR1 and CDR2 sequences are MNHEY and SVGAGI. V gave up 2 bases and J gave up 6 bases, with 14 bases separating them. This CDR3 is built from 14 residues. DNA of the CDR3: TGTGCCAGCAGTTACGGGCAGGGCGCCCGCGAGCAGTACTTC. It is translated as CASSYGQGAREQYF.

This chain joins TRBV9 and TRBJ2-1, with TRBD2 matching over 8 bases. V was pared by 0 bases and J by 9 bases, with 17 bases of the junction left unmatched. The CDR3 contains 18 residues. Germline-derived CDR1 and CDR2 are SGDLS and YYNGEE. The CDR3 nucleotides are TGTGCCAGCAGCGTAGAAGGAGGGGGACTAGTGGTCACCGGTGAGCAGTTCTTC. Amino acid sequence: CASSVEGGGLVVTGEQFF.

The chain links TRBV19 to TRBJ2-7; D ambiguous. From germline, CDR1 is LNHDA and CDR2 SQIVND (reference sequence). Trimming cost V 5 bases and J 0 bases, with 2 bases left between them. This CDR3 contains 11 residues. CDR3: CASSHSYEQYF. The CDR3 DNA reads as TGTGCCAGTAGTCACTCCTACGAGCAGTACTTC.